The 26 T cell receptor beta chains listed next were all sequenced from one sample in a study of cytomegalovirus exposure and HLA in healthy donors (dated by TCRdb to between 2016 and 2019). Library creation used the immunoSEQ multiplex PCR assay. In TCRdb, the immuneACCESS table is reduced to in-frame sequences with V and J assigned. These tables do not hold every clone; where another copy was compared, an unresolved V gene accounts for under half, and the others remain unexplained. The sample records about 65,000 clones, approximately 93% of which are singletons. Together, the top ten hold about 4% of the sample. Sequencing input: PBMCs. These TCRs come from a young man in good health and CMV-seropositive.

The chain combines TRBV9 with TRBJ2-1, with a weak D call TRBD2 (6 bases). Germline V gene lookup returns CDR1 SGDLS and CDR2 YYNGEE. V was trimmed by 7 bases and J by 0 bases, leaving 8 bases between them. This CDR3 comprises 13 residues. CDR3 sequence (DNA): TGTGCCAGCGGGAGGAGCTCCTACAATGAGCAGTTCTTC. It yields the protein CASGRSSYNEQFF.

This clone was observed once. The chain links TRBV28 to TRBJ1-1; 8 bases agree with TRBD1. From germline, CDR1 is MDHEN and CDR2 SYDVKM. CDR3 length: 15 residues. Trimming took 2 bases from V and 3 from J; bases not matched to a gene: 5. CDR3 region: CASSLGVTGDTEAFF. The DNA for the CDR3 is TGTGCCAGCAGTTTAGGCGTGACAGGGGACACTGAAGCTTTCTTT.

In DNA form, the CDR3 reads TGCAGCGTTGAAGTCTCGGGGATTAATGAAAAACTGTTTTTT. Translation: CSVEVSGINEKLFF. This sequence joins TRBV29-1 and TRBJ1-4; D is uncertain. Looked up from germline, CDR1 is SQVTM and CDR2 is ANQGSEA. V was trimmed by 1 base and J by 4 bases, leaving 10 bases between them. CDR3 length equals 14 residues.

This rearrangement joins TRBV27 to TRBJ2-7, with a weak D call TRBD2 (6 bases). Trimming shortened V by 5 bases and J by 6 bases, and 11 bases separated the two germline ends. The germline gives CDR1 MNHEY, CDR2 SMNVEV (reference sequence). The CDR3 sequence is 12 residues long. The chain's CDR3 is CASSGGFGEQYF. The CDR3 DNA follows: TGTGCCAGCAGTGGAGGGTTCGGCGAGCAGTACTTC.

The V gene is TRBV6-5, the J gene TRBJ2-2; D is unclear. Germline CDR1 reads MNHEY; CDR2 reads SVGAGI. Between the trimmed V and J ends, which lost 0 bases and 4 bases, there was a span of 12 bases. The length of the CDR3 is 16 residues. The CDR3 nucleotides are TGTGCCAGCAGTTACTCGGAGTCTGGTCCCACCGGGGAGCTGTTTTTT. Its protein is CASSYSESGPTGELFF.

The chain is built from TRBV27 and TRBJ2-4; 7 positions agree with TRBD1. The CDR3 sequence is 14 residues long. CDR1 and CDR2 from the germline V gene are MNHEY and SMNVEV (reference sequence). Trimming took 3 bases from V and 6 from J; bases not matched to a gene: 5. CDR3 sequence (DNA): TGTGCCAGCAGTTTCCCCGGGACAGTAAACATTCAGTACTTC. Amino acids: CASSFPGTVNIQYF.

This chain joins TRBV19 and TRBJ2-2, with no clear D. V was clipped by 5 bases and J by 2 bases, with 6 bases between them. Germline CDR1 reads LNHDA; CDR2 reads SQIVND (reference sequence). The length of the CDR3 is 13 residues. Here the CDR3 reads CASSPSNTGELFF. CDR3 coding DNA: TGTGCCAGTAGTCCCAGTAACACCGGGGAGCTGTTTTTT.

A word on this clone: The same CDR3 is also encoded by other DNA sequences in this sample. V and J are TRBV7-3 and TRBJ2-1; 8 bases are a match to TRBD2. Per germline, CDR1 SGHTA and CDR2 FQGTGA. The CDR3 runs to 15 residues. V was pared by 5 bases and J by 4 bases, with 7 bases of the junction left unmatched. This chain's CDR3 is CASSPAPGGYNEQFF. CDR3 DNA: TGTGCCAGCAGCCCCGCCCCGGGAGGGTACAATGAGCAGTTCTTC.

V usage is TRBV30 and J usage is TRBJ2-7; TRBD2 matches 7 bases. There are 14 residues in the CDR3. V dropped 4 bases and J dropped 1; count of bases not matched to a gene: 7. Germline assignment: CDR1 GTSNPN and CDR2 SVGIG (reference sequence). The CDR3 DNA follows: TGTGCCTGGAACGGCGGGACTACTTCCTACGAGCAGTACTTC. Translation gives CAWNGGTTSYEQYF.

J is TRBJ1-5 and V is TRBV19; no clear D gene. Germline CDR1 LNHDA, CDR2 SQIVND (reference sequence). This CDR3 is built from 13 residues. V lost 4 bases to trimming and J lost 1 base, with 5 bases between them. In DNA form, the CDR3 reads TGTGCCAGTAGTACCCAGAGCAATCAGCCCCAGCATTTT. Translation: CASSTQSNQPQHF.

This chain connects TRBV18 to TRBJ1-1; TRBD1 matches 10 bases. V was clipped by 1 base and J by 3 bases; unmatched bases: 8. Germline lookup yields CDR1 KGHSH and CDR2 LQKENI. The CDR3 runs 17 residues. The CDR3 coding sequence is TGTGCCAGCTCACCACGGAGGGACAGGGGACGCGACACTGAAGCTTTCTTT. Amino acid sequence: CASSPRRDRGRDTEAFF. Filled out from reference TRBV18 and TRBJ1-1, the complete variable domain reads NAGVMQNPRHLVRRRGQEARLRCSPMKGHSHVYWYRQLPEEGLKFMVYLQKENIIDESGMPKERFSAEFPKEGPSILRIQQVVRGDSAAYFCASSPRRDRGRDTEAFFGQGTRLTVV.

The rearrangement joins TRBV5-4 to TRBJ1-1, with TRBD1 matching over 7 bases. The CDR3 covers 19 residues. CDR1 is SGHNT, CDR2 YYREEE, per germline (reference sequence). Germline trimming cut 0 bases from V and 8 bases from J; bases unmatched to any gene: 22. CDR3 in DNA: TGTGCCAGCAGCTTGGACCCCTTTATTCCCTCCACGGGACAGACAGAAGCTTTCTTT. Amino acids: CASSLDPFIPSTGQTEAFF.

This clone came up once. This chain uses TRBV29-1 with TRBJ2-5; 7 positions match TRBD2. The CDR3 is made up of 19 amino acids. CDR1 SQVTM and CDR2 ANQGSEA come from the germline V gene. V trimming: 4 bases; J trimming: 5 bases; junction bases outside the gene matches: 25. The DNA for the CDR3 is TGCAGCGTTGCTAGGGCTCCCTGGGAGGGGCAGAGTATAGGGGAGACCCAGTACTTC. This codes for CSVARAPWEGQSIGETQYF.

The rearrangement joins TRBV7-9 to TRBJ2-5; maybe TRBD1 (5 bases). V shed 2 bases and J shed 5 bases, with 12 bases lying between them. Germline-derived CDR1 and CDR2 are SEHNR and FQNEAQ (reference sequence). CDR3 length: 14 residues. The CDR3 DNA reads as TGTGCCAGCAGCTTACCACAGGACGGGGAGACCCAGTACTTC. Amino acid sequence: CASSLPQDGETQYF.

The CDR3 protein is CASSSNRGLIEKLFF. DNA for the CDR3: TGTGCCAGCAGCTCAAACAGGGGGCTGATTGAAAAACTGTTTTTT. The gene calls are TRBV5-6 and TRBJ1-4; 9 bases match TRBD1. The CDR3 contains 15 residues. V was clipped by 3 bases and J by 7 bases; unmatched bases: 7. The germline V gene encodes CDR1 SGHDT and CDR2 YYEEEE.

The chain links TRBV19 to TRBJ1-1; 11 positions match TRBD1. The germline CDR1 and CDR2 sequences are LNHDA and SQIVND (reference sequence). The V gene end was trimmed by 4 bases and the J gene end by 3 bases; junction bases not matched to a gene: 4. The CDR3 is 15 residues long. CDR3 sequence reads: CASSSWDRGYTEAFF. Here the CDR3 DNA reads TGTGCCAGTAGTAGCTGGGACAGGGGGTACACTGAAGCTTTCTTT.

J is TRBJ2-5 and V is TRBV19; TRBD1 matches at 10 bases. Looked up from germline, CDR1 is LNHDA and CDR2 is SQIVND (reference sequence). This CDR3 has 16 amino acids. The J segment lost 4 bases and the V segment lost 4 bases, leaving 9 bases of the junction unmatched. For the CDR3, the DNA is TGTGCCAGTAGTACAACGGGACAGGGGAGCAGAGAGACCCAGTACTTC. Encoded protein: CASSTTGQGSRETQYF.

This chain links TRBV30 with TRBJ1-2; weak D call: TRBD1 (5 bases). Trimming took 5 bases from V and 2 from J, leaving 9 bases between them. The CDR3 contains 12 residues. Germline V CDR1 and CDR2: GTSNPN, SVGIG (reference sequence). In DNA, the CDR3 is TGTGCCTGGTCCCGACAGAACTATGGCTACACCTTC. It translates to CAWSRQNYGYTF.

This clone was recorded only once. The rearrangement uses TRBV28 and TRBJ1-6; 7 bases are a match to TRBD1. The length of the CDR3 is 12 residues. Germline V lookup: CDR1 MDHEN, CDR2 SYDVKM. With 6 bases clipped from V and 7 bases from J, the junction kept 0 bases outside the gene matches. For the CDR3, the DNA is TGTGCCAGCAGGACAGGGAATTCACCCCTCCACTTT. It codes for CASRTGNSPLHF.

The V and J genes are TRBV7-9 and TRBJ1-1; possibly TRBD1 for D (5 bases). Germline V CDR1 and CDR2: SEHNR, FQNEAQ (reference sequence). The CDR3 is made up of 14 amino acids. V lost 1 base and J lost 8, with 14 bases in between. The CDR3 is CASSLVAGKGEAFF. The CDR3, as DNA: TGTGCCAGCAGCTTAGTTGCAGGGAAGGGAGAAGCTTTCTTT.

The J gene is TRBJ2-5, the V gene TRBV6-6; 9 bases agree with TRBD2. Germline assignment: CDR1 MNHNY and CDR2 SVGAGI (reference sequence). The CDR3 has 15 residues. Trimming took 1 base from V and 5 from J; bases not matched to a gene: 5. The CDR3 sequence is CASSYLGLARETQYF. CDR3 bases: TGTGCCAGCAGTTACTTGGGACTAGCTAGGGAGACCCAGTACTTC.

A few counts support this clone. J is TRBJ1-6 and V is TRBV27; D unresolved. Trimming left V 5 bases short and J 10 bases short, with 21 bases between. The CDR3 length is 16 residues. In germline, CDR1 is MNHEY, CDR2 SMNVEV (reference sequence). The CDR3 region has the DNA TGTGCCAGCAGTCTAGTATTAGGAGGCATCGTCTCACCCCTCCACTTT. Protein sequence: CASSLVLGGIVSPLHF.

The chain carries TRBV14 and TRBJ2-7; 7 positions match TRBD2. After removal of 4 bases from V and 2 bases from J, the junction contained 8 bases not matched to a gene. CDR1 and CDR2 (germline): SGHDN, FVKESK. The CDR3 has 15 amino acids. CDR3 loop: CASSPLGGGAYEQYF. CDR3 DNA sequence: TGTGCCAGCAGCCCCCTCGGTGGGGGGGCCTACGAGCAGTACTTC.

This chain connects TRBV4-1 to TRBJ2-7; D is undetermined. CDR3 length: 15 amino acids. CDR1 is MGHRA and CDR2 is YSYEKL in the germline V gene. Trimming left V 1 base short and J 1 base short, with 11 bases between. CDR3 nucleotide sequence: TGCGCCAGCAGCCAAGTTAGTCACGGTTCCTACGAGCAGTACTTC. Residues: CASSQVSHGSYEQYF.

Written as DNA, the CDR3 is TGTGCCAGCTCAGCCGGACAGGGGGCATTTGGAAACACCATATATTTT. Amino acid sequence: CASSAGQGAFGNTIYF. The chain carries TRBV18 and TRBJ1-3; the match to TRBD1 covers 11 bases. The germline V gene encodes CDR1 KGHSH and CDR2 LQKENI. The CDR3 spans 16 residues. J gave up 3 bases and V 5 bases, and 6 bases lay outside the gene matches. Supplemented by reference TRBV18 and TRBJ1-3, the full variable domain reads NAGVMQNPRHLVRRRGQEARLRCSPMKGHSHVYWYRQLPEEGLKFMVYLQKENIIDESGMPKERFSAEFPKEGPSILRIQQVVRGDSAAYFCASSAGQGAFGNTIYFGEGSWLTVV.

The chain joins TRBV11-2 to TRBJ2-1, with TRBD2 as a possible D gene (6 bases). This CDR3 has 17 amino acids. CDR1 and CDR2 (germline): SGHAT, FQNNGV. Trimming stripped 5 bases from V and 5 bases from J, with 22 bases between. Here the CDR3 reads CASSQAGRYRENNEQFF. DNA for the CDR3: TGTGCCAGCAGCCAAGCGGGTCGTTATAGAGAAAACAATGAGCAGTTCTTC.